This T cell receptor (beta chain) appears in the sequencing data of a study of cytomegalovirus exposure and HLA in healthy donors. PCR primers comprised 60 Vbeta and 13 Jbeta primers. Assay used: immunoSEQ multiplex PCR; TCRdb lists only in-frame clones, some missing. The repertoire holds roughly 20,000 clones, with around 77% as singletons. V lost 3 bases and J lost 7; bases outside the gene matches: 3. The CDR3 spans 13 residues. Germline V gene sequence: CDR1 SNHLY, CDR2 FYNNEI. This clone was seen just once. The sequence was collected from a man between 60 and 75 years old in good health and CMV-seronegative. The chain recombines TRBV2 with TRBJ2-1, with 7 positions matching TRBD2. Sequencing was carried out using PBMCs. In DNA, the CDR3 is TGTGCCAGCAGTGATTTGGGGGGGAATGAGCAGTTCTTC. This translates into CASSDLGGNEQFF.